This T cell receptor beta chain originates from a study of T-cell reconstitution after alpha-beta-depleted transplantation in children. Notes on the study in general: At around two months after transplant, the alpha-beta T cells were reportedly derived from several hundred expanded clones that came from non-depleted graft cells.

This clonotype was seen many times. The target antigen is unknown. Unique molecular identifiers were used in preparing the TCRbeta library. TCRdb re-called the PCR reads through MiXCR, storing one row per CDR3 protein. Of approximately 3,000 distinct CDR3 sequences in the sample, roughly 28% are singletons; the top ten hold less than 70%. V gave up 0 bases and J gave up 0 bases, with 7 bases separating them. The CDR3 length is 15 residues. Germline V lookup: CDR1 SEHNR, CDR2 FQNEAQ (reference sequence). The chain joins TRBV7-9 to TRBJ2-3; D may be TRBD1 or TRBD2 (6 bases each). The TCR comes from a male patient between 2 and 9 years old who had a stem cell transplant for acute myeloid leukemia, so the T cells may come from the graft donor. The sequencing used PBMCs, mostly from graft donor cells, collected 60 days after TCRalphabeta/CD19-depleted stem cell transplant. The DNA for the CDR3 is TGTGCCAGCAGCTTAGCGGGGGGCAGCACAGATACGCAGTATTTT. Amino acids: CASSLAGGSTDTQYF.